In this sample, the clone carrying this T cell receptor (beta chain) turned up a few times. What it binds is not known. The authors made TCR cDNA by 5'RACE template switching, adding a universal primer site and UMIs. TCRdb fed the 5' RACE reads into MiXCR, producing one record per CDR3 protein. This table holds about 320,000 distinct CDR3 sequences, over 8.5% found once. The sample originates from a study of T cells after yellow fever vaccination. Germline-derived CDR1 and CDR2 are GTSNPN and SVGIG (reference sequence). CDR3 length equals 13 residues. V was trimmed by 3 bases and J by 4 bases, leaving 10 bases between them. Study results and limitations: CD4 and CD8 compartments shared a small share of clonotypes. It was a weaker secondary response, yet one that peaked faster, at day 5 versus 15. After the booster, approximately 96% of CD4 and more than 75% of CD8 primary-response clones were re-detected.

The chain has TRBV30 and TRBJ1-3, with no clear D. The material sequenced was CD4+ T cells sorted from PBMCs, taken 45 days after the yellow fever booster vaccination. The sequence was collected from a man aged 18 to 29 who received the YFV17D yellow fever vaccine. CDR3 amino acids: CAWRSRAGNTIYF. As DNA, the CDR3 is TGTGCCTGGAGATCAAGGGCCGGAAACACCATATATTTT.